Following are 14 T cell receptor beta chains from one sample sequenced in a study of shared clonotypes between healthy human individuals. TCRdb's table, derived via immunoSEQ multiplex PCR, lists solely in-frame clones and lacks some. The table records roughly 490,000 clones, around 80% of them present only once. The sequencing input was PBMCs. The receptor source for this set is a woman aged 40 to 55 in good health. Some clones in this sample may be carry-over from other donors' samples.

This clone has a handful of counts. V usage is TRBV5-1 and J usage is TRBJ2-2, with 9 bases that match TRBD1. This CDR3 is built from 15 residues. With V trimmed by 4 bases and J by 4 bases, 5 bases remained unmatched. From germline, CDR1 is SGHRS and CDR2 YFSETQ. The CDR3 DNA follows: TGCGCCAGCAGCAACCGGACAGGGGCCACCGGGGAGCTGTTTTTT. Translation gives CASSNRTGATGELFF.

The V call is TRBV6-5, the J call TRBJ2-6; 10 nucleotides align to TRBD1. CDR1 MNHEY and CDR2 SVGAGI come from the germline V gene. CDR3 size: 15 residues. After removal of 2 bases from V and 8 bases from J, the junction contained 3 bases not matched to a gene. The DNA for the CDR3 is TGTGCCAGCAGTTACACGGGACAGGGGCCCAACGTCCTGACTTTC. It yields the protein CASSYTGQGPNVLTF.

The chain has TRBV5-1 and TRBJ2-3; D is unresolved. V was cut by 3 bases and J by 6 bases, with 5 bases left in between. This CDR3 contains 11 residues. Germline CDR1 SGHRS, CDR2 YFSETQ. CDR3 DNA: TGCGCCAGCAGCTGGATCGATACGCAGTATTTT. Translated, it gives CASSWIDTQYF.

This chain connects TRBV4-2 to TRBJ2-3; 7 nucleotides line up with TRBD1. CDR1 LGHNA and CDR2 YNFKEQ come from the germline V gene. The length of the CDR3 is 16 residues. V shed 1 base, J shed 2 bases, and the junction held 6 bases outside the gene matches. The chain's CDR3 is CASSQVWQGDTDTQYF. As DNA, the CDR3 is TGTGCCAGCAGCCAAGTTTGGCAGGGGGACACAGATACGCAGTATTTT.

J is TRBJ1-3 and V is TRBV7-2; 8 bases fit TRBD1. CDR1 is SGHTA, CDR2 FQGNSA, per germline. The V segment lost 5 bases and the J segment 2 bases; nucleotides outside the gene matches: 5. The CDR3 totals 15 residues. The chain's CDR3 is CASSLQTGAGNTIYF. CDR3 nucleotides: TGTGCCAGCAGCCTACAGACAGGGGCTGGAAACACCATATATTTT.

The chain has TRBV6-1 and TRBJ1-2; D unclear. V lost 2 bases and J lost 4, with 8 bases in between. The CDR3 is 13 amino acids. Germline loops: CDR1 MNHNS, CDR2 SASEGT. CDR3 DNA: TGTGCCAGCAGTGAAATGGAGGGCTATGGCTACACCTTC. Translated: CASSEMEGYGYTF.

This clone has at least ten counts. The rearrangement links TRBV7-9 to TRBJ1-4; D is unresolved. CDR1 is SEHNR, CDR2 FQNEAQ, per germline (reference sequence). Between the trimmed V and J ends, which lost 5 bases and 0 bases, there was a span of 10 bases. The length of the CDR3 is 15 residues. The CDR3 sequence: CASSGWVATNEKLFF. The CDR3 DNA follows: TGTGCCAGCAGCGGTTGGGTGGCAACTAATGAAAAACTGTTTTTT.

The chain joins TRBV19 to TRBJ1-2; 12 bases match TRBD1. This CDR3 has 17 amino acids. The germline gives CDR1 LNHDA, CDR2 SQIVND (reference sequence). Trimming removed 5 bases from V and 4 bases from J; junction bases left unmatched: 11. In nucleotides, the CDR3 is TGTGCCAGTAGTTCCCAGGGACAGGGGGCGTCGGTCTATGGCTACACCTTC. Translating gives CASSSQGQGASVYGYTF.

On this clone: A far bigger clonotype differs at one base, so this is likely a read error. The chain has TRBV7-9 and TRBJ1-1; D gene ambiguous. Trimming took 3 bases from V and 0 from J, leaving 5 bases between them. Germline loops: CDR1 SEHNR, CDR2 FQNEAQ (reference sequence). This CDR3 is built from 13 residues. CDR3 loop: CASSFDMNTEAFF. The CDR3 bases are TGTGCCAGCAGCTTCGACATGAACACTGAAGCTTTCTTT.

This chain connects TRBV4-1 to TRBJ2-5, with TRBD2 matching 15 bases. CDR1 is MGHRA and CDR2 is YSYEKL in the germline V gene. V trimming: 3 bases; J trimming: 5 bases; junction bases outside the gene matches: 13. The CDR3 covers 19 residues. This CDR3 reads CASSHPIGTSGRLGETQYF. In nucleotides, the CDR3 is TGCGCCAGCAGCCACCCTATTGGGACTAGCGGGAGGTTAGGTGAGACCCAGTACTTC.

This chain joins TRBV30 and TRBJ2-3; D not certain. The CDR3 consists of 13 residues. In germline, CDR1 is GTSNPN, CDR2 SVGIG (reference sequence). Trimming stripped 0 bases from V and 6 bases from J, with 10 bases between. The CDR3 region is CAWSVGLGDTQYF. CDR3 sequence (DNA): TGTGCCTGGAGTGTAGGGTTAGGGGATACGCAGTATTTT.

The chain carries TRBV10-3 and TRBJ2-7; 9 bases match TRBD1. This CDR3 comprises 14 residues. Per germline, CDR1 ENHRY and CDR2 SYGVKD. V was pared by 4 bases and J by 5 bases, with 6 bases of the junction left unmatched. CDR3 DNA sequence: TGTGCCATCAGTGGGGTACAGGGGGCTAACGAGCAGTACTTC. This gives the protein CAISGVQGANEQYF.

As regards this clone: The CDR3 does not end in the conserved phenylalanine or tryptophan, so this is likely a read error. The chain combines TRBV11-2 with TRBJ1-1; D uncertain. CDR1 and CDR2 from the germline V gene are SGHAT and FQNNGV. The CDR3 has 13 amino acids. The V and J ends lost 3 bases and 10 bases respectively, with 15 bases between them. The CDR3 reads CASSFRGNFGAFL. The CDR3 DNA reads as TGTGCCAGCAGCTTCCGGGGTAATTTTGGAGCTTTCCTT.

The CDR3 spells CASAEGTQYF. The CDR3 region has the DNA TGTGCCAGCGCTGAGGGGACCCAGTACTTC. The chain recombines TRBV2 with TRBJ2-5; the D gene is possibly TRBD2 (5 bases). The CDR3 has 10 amino acids. Looked up from germline, CDR1 is SNHLY and CDR2 is FYNNEI. V lost 8 bases to trimming and J lost 7 bases, with 8 bases between them.